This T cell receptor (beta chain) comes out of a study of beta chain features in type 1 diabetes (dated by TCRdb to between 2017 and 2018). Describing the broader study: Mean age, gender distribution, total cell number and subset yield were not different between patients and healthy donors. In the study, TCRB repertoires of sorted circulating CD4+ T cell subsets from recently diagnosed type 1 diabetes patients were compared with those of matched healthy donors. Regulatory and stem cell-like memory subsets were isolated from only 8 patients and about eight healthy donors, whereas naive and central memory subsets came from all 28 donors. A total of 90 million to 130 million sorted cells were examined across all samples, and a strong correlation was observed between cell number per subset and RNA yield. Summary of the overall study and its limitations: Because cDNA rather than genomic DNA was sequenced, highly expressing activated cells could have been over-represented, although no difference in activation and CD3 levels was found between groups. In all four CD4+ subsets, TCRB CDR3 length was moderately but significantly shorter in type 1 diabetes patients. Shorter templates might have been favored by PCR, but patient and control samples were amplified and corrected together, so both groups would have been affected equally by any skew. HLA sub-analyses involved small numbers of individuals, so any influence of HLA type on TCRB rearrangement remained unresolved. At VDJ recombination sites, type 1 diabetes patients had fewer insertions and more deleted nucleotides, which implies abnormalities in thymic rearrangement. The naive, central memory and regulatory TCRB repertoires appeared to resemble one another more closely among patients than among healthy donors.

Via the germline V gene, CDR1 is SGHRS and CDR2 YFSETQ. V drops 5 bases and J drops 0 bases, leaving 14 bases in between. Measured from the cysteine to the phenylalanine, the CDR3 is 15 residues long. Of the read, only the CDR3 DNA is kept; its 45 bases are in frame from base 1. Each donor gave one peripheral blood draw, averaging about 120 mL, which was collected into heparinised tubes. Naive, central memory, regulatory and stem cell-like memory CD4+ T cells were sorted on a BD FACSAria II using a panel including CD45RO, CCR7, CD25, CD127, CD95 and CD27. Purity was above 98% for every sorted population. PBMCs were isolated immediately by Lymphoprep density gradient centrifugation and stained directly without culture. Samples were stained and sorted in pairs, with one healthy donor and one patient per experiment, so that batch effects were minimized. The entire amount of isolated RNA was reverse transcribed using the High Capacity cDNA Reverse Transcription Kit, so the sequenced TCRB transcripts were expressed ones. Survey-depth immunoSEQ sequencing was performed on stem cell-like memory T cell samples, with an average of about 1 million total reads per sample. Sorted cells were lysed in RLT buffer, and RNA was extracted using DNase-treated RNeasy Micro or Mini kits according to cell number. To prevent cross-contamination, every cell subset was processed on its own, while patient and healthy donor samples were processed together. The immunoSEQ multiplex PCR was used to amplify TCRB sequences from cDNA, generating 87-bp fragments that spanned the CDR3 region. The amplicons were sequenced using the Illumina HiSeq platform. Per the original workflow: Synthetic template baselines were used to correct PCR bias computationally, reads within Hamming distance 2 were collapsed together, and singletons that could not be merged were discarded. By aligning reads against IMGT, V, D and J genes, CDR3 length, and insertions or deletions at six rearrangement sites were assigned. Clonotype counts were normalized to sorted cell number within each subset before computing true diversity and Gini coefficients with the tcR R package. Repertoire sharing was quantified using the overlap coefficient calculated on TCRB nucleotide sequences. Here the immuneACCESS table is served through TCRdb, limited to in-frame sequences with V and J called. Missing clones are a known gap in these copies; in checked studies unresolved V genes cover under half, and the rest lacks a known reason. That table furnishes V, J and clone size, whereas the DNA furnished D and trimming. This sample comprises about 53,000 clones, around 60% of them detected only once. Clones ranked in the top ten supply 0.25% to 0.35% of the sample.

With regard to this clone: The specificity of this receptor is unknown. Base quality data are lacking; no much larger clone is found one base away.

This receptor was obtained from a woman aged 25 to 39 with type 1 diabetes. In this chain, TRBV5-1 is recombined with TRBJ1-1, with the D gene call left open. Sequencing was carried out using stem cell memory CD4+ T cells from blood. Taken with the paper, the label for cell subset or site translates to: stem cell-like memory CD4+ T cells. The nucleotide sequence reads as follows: TGCGCCAGCAGTCCTTTCACTTCTATGAACACTGAAGCTTTCTTT. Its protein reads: CASSPFTSMNTEAFF.